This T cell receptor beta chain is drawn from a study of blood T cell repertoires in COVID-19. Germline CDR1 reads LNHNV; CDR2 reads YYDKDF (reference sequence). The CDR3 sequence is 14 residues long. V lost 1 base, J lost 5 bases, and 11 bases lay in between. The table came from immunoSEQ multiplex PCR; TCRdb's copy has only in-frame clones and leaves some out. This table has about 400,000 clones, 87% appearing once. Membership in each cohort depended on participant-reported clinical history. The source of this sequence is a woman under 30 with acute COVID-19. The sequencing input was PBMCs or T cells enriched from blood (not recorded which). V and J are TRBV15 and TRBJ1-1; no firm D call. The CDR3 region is CATSRVVGRTEAFF. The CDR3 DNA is TGTGCCACCAGCAGAGTAGTCGGTCGGACTGAAGCTTTCTTT.